The clone carrying this T cell receptor (beta chain) was picked up one time. Repertoires were generated with immunoSEQ multiplex PCR, while TCRdb's copy carries only in-frame clones and drops some. This repertoire shows 95,000 to 110,000 clones, about four fifths found once; its top ten account for 4.5% to 5.5%. This specimen belongs to a study of blood T cell repertoires in COVID-19. Overall study: PBMCs, B-cell-depleted T cells, or T cells were the source of the cDNA or gDNA that made up the material.

Sequenced material: peripheral blood. This TCR came from a man aged 60-69 years with acute or convalescent COVID-19.

CDR3 bases: TGTGCCAGCTCACTACGGGGTTCACTCTACAATGAGCAGTTCTTC. This codes for CASSLRGSLYNEQFF. V is TRBV18 and J is TRBJ2-1; perhaps TRBD2 as D (5 bases). This CDR3 contains 15 residues. Germline loops: CDR1 KGHSH, CDR2 LQKENI. V was shortened by 4 bases and J by 3 bases, with 13 bases between the two germline ends. The complete variable domain, with remaining parts taken from reference TRBV18 and TRBJ2-1, reads NAGVMQNPRHLVRRRGQEARLRCSPMKGHSHVYWYRQLPEEGLKFMVYLQKENIIDESGMPKERFSAEFPKEGPSILRIQQVVRGDSAAYFCASSLRGSLYNEQFFGPGTRLTVL.